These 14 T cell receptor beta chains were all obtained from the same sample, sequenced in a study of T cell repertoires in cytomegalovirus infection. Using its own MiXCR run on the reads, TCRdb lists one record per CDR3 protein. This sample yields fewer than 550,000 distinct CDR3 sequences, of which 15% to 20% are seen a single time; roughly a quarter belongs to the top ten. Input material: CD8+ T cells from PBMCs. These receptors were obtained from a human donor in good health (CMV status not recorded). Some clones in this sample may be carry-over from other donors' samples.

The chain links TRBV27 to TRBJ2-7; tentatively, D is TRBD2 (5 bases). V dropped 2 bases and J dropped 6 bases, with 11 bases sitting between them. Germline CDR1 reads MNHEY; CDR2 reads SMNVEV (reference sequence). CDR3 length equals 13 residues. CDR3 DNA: TGTGCCAGCAGTTTACGAGGGCAACTCGAGCAGTACTTC. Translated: CASSLRGQLEQYF.

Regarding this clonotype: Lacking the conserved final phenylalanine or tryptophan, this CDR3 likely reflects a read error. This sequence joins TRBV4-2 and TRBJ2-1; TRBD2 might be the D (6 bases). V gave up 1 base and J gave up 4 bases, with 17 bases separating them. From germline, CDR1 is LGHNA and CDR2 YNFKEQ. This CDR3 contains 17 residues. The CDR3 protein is CASSQVVEGEGYNEQFL. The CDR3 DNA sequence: TGTGCCAGCAGCCAAGTGGTGGAGGGAGAGGGATACAATGAGCAGTTCTTA.

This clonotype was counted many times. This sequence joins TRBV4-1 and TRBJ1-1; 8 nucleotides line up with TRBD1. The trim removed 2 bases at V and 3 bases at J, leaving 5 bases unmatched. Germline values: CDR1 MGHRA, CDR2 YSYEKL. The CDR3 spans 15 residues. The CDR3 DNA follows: TGCGCCAGCAGCCAAAGGGCGACAGGGGACACTGAAGCTTTCTTT. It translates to CASSQRATGDTEAFF.

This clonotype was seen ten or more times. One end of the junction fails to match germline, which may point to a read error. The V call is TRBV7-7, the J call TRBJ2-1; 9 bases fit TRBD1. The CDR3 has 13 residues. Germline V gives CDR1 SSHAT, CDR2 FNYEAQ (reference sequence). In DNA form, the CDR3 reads TGTGCTAGCAGCTCGGGACAGGGATATGAGCAGTTCTTC. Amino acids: CASSSGQGYEQFF.

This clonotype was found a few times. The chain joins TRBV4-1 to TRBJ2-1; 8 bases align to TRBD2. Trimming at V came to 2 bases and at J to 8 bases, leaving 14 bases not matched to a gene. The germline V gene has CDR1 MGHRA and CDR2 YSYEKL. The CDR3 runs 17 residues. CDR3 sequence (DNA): TGCGCCAGCAGCCAACGAATGATCGGGAGGGCCGGGGATGAGCAGTTCTTC. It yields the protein CASSQRMIGRAGDEQFF.

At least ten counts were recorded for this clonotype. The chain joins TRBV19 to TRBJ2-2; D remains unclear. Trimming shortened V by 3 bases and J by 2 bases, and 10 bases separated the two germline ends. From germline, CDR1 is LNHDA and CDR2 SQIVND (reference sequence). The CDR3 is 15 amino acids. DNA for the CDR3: TGTGCCAGTAGTATGGAGCAGGATAACACCGGGGAGCTGTTTTTT. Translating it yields CASSMEQDNTGELFF.

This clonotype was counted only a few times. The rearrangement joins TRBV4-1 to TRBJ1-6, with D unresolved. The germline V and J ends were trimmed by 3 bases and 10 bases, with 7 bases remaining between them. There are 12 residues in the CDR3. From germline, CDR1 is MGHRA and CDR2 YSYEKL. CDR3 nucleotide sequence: TGCGCCAGCAGCCACCTACAGTCACCCCTCCACTTT. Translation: CASSHLQSPLHF.

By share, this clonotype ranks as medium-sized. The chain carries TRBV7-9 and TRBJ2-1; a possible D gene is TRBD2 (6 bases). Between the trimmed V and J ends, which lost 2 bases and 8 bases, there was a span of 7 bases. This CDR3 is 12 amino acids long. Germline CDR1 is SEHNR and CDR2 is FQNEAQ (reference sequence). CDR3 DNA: TGTGCCAGCAGCTTATTAGCGGATGAGCAGTTCTTC. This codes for CASSLLADEQFF.

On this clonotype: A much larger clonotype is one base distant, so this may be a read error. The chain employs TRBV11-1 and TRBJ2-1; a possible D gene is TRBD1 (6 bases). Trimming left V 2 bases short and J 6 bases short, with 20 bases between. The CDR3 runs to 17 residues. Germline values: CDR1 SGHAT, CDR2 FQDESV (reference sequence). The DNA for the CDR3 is TGTGCCAGCAGCTTACCGGGACAAGGAATCTTCTGCAATGAGCAGTTCTTC. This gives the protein CASSLPGQGIFCNEQFF.

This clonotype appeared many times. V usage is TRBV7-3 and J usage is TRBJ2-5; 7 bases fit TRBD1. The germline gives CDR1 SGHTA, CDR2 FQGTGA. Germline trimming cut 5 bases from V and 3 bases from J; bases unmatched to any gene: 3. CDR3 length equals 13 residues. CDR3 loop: CASSPGTEETQYF. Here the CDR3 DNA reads TGTGCCAGCAGCCCCGGGACAGAAGAGACCCAGTACTTC.

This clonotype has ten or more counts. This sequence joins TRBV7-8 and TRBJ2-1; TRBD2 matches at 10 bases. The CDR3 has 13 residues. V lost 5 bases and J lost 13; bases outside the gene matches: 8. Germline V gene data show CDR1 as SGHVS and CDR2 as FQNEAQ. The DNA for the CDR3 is TGTGCCAGCAGCCGCTTGAAGCGGGGGGGACAGTTCTTC. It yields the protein CASSRLKRGGQFF.

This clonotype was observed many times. The CDR3 DNA sequence: TGTGCCAGCAGCTATACAGGGGGGCATGGCTACACCTTC. The encoded protein is CASSYTGGHGYTF. V gene TRBV7-9 combines with J gene TRBJ1-2; 8 nucleotides line up with TRBD1. The V gene end was trimmed by 4 bases and the J gene end by 6 bases; junction bases not matched to a gene: 4. CDR1 and CDR2 (germline): SEHNR, FQNEAQ (reference sequence). The CDR3 length is 13 residues. Drawing the rest from reference TRBV7-9 and TRBJ1-2, the complete variable domain is DTGVSQNPRHKITKRGQNVTFRCDPISEHNRLYWYRQTLGQGPEFLTYFQNEAQLEKSRLLSDRFSAERPKGSFSTLEIQRTEQGDSAMYLCASSYTGGHGYTFGSGTRLTVV.

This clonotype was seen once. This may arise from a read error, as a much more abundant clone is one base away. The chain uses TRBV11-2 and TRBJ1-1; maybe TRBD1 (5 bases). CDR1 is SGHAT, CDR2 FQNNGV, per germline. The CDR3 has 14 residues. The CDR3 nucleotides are TGTGCCAGAAGCTTGGAAGGGGTTGGCACTGAAGCTTTCTTT. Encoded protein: CARSLEGVGTEAFF.

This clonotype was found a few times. The CDR3 DNA is TGTGCCAGCAGTTTCCTGGACGACAATGAGCAGTTCTTC. It specifies CASSFLDDNEQFF. This chain links TRBV12-3 or TRBV12-4 with TRBJ2-1; D is undetermined. Trimming pared 3 bases from V and 5 bases from J, leaving 8 bases between. There are 13 residues in the CDR3.